This entry lists 18 T cell receptor beta chains sequenced from one sample in a study of regulatory T cells in long-lasting Graves disease. Arm-PCR with iRepertoire HTBI primers amplified the CDR3 regions for these TCR beta libraries. Each CDR3 protein gets one entry after TCRdb re-called the multiplex PCR reads with MiXCR. The table records more than 450,000 distinct CDR3 sequences, approximately 12% of them present only once. Indicated time point: newly diagnosed GD, antithyroid drugs for less than 3 months. The TCR library was made from RNA extracted from PBMCs. In addition, the sample was reused for a study of T cells in Graves' hyperthyroidism and ophthalmopathy.

The source material was peripheral blood mononuclear cells (PBMCs), sampled at new diagnosis, from a patient treated with antithyroid drugs. The source of these receptors is a woman aged 25 to 39 with Graves disease.

In this sample, this clonotype turned up many times. This chain joins TRBV4-1 and TRBJ2-1; 11 bases match TRBD1. V lost 4 bases to trimming and J lost 8 bases; unmatched junction nucleotides: 10. CDR1 and CDR2 (germline): MGHRA, YSYEKL. The CDR3 length is 16 residues. This CDR3 is CASSRTTGQGVDEQFF. The DNA for the CDR3 is TGCGCCAGCAGCCGGACCACGGGACAGGGGGTGGATGAGCAGTTCTTC.

This clonotype was recorded many times. J is TRBJ2-2 and V is TRBV6-1; the match to TRBD2 covers 11 bases. Germline V gives CDR1 MNHNS, CDR2 SASEGT. The CDR3 sequence is 14 residues long. J was trimmed by 3 bases and V by 6 bases; bases with no gene match: 0. CDR3 protein: CASRLAGDTGELFF. CDR3 in DNA: TGTGCCAGCAGACTAGCGGGAGACACCGGGGAGCTGTTTTTT.

This clonotype has at least ten counts. The chain is built from TRBV7-2 and TRBJ2-2; 11 bases fit TRBD1. The germline gives CDR1 SGHTA, CDR2 FQGNSA. After removal of 1 base from V and 7 bases from J, the junction contained 2 bases not matched to a gene. This CDR3 is built from 15 residues. CDR3 loop: CASSLGGTGGGELFF. In DNA form, the CDR3 reads TGTGCCAGCAGCTTAGGGGGGACAGGGGGCGGGGAGCTGTTTTTT.

Ten or more counts support this clonotype. This chain joins TRBV19 and TRBJ1-4; a possible D gene is TRBD1 (5 bases). This CDR3 contains 15 residues. The germline gives CDR1 LNHDA, CDR2 SQIVND (reference sequence). Between the trimmed V and J ends, which lost 5 bases and 6 bases, there was a span of 16 bases. The CDR3 loop reads CASSSWGEGHEKLFF. DNA of the CDR3: TGTGCCAGTAGTTCCTGGGGGGAAGGGCATGAAAAACTGTTTTTT.

This clonotype was picked up a small number of times. V and J are TRBV7-9 and TRBJ2-1, with 8 bases matching TRBD1. Germline-derived CDR1 and CDR2 are SEHNR and FQNEAQ (reference sequence). Trimming at V came to 5 bases and at J to 2 bases, leaving 8 bases not matched to a gene. There are 16 residues in the CDR3. For the CDR3, the DNA is TGTGCCAGCAGCAGCTTAGGGACAGGCCCCTACAATGAGCAGTTCTTC. Translated: CASSSLGTGPYNEQFF.

This clonotype came up many times. The chain combines TRBV11-2 with TRBJ1-1; no definite D call. Germline assignment: CDR1 SGHAT and CDR2 FQNNGV. Trimming shortened V by 1 base and J by 3 bases, and 9 bases separated the two germline ends. The CDR3 length is 14 residues. This CDR3 is CASSLVPWDTEAFF. The CDR3 coding sequence is TGTGCCAGCAGCTTAGTCCCGTGGGACACTGAAGCTTTCTTT.

This clonotype showed up many times. V usage is TRBV4-1 and J usage is TRBJ2-7; D possibly corresponds to TRBD1 (5 bases). Germline CDR1 and CDR2: MGHRA and YSYEKL. The V end was cut by 0 bases, the J end by 1 base, with 13 bases between. This CDR3 has 16 amino acids. This CDR3 is CASSQEDTDTSYEQYF. For the CDR3, the DNA is TGCGCCAGCAGCCAAGAGGACACCGACACATCCTACGAGCAGTACTTC.

The chain combines TRBV30 with TRBJ1-1; D remains ambiguous. V lost 1 base and J 6 bases, leaving 15 bases between the germline ends. CDR1 is GTSNPN and CDR2 is SVGIG in the germline V gene (reference sequence). The CDR3 loop spans 14 amino acids. The CDR3 DNA follows: TGTGCCTGGAGTGCCCATCCGGGCATCGCTGAAGCTTTCTTT. Translated, it gives CAWSAHPGIAEAFF.

This chain connects TRBV5-1 to TRBJ2-7, with unresolved D. The V end lost 1 base, the J end lost 3 bases, and 8 bases lay between the germline ends. CDR3 length: 13 amino acids. Germline V gene data show CDR1 as SGHRS and CDR2 as YFSETQ. DNA of the CDR3: TGCGCCAGCAGCTTGAGTGAGGTCTACGAGCAGTACTTC. As protein: CASSLSEVYEQYF.

This chain joins TRBV6-1 and TRBJ2-5, with D perhaps matching TRBD2 (6 bases). Germline values: CDR1 MNHNS, CDR2 SASEGT. The CDR3 extends over 15 amino acids. Between the trimmed V and J ends, which lost 7 bases and 5 bases, there was a span of 20 bases. CDR3 residues: CASTIFGGRVETQYF. CDR3 nucleotides: TGTGCCAGCACCATCTTCGGGGGTAGGGTGGAGACCCAGTACTTC.

This clonotype was seen ten or more times. V gene TRBV7-9 combines with J gene TRBJ1-2; TRBD1 matches at 9 bases. CDR1 is SEHNR, CDR2 FQNEAQ, per germline (reference sequence). V lost 5 bases, J lost 2 bases, and 6 bases stayed unmatched. CDR3 length: 15 residues. Here the CDR3 DNA reads TGTGCCAGCAGCGAGTCCGGGACAGGGAACTATGGCTACACCTTC. Its translation is CASSESGTGNYGYTF.

The V and J genes are TRBV7-3 and TRBJ1-1, with D unclear. The V gene's germline CDR1 is SGHTA and CDR2 FQGTGA. The V gene lost 5 bases and the J gene lost 1 base, with 11 bases spanning the gap. The CDR3 spans 14 residues. CDR3 nucleotide sequence: TGTGCCAGCAGCCCGGGCTCTGGGAACACTGAAGCTTTCTTT. This sequence encodes CASSPGSGNTEAFF.

This clonotype was detected ten times or more. The chain recombines TRBV11-2 with TRBJ2-2, with 7 bases matching TRBD2. From germline, CDR1 is SGHAT and CDR2 FQNNGV. The CDR3 is 16 amino acids. V was pared by 8 bases and J by 4 bases, with 13 bases of the junction left unmatched. The CDR3 reads CASDRLGGSGTGELFF. The DNA of the CDR3 is TGTGCCAGCGACAGACTAGGCGGGAGTGGCACCGGGGAGCTGTTTTTT.

The sample holds many counts of this clonotype. CDR3: CASSLGGSGAYEQYF. In DNA form, the CDR3 reads TGTGCCAGCAGTTTAGGAGGAAGCGGAGCCTACGAGCAGTACTTC. The chain joins TRBV12-3 or TRBV12-4 to TRBJ2-7; D perhaps matches TRBD2 (5 bases). The CDR3 has 15 residues. With 1 base removed from V and 2 bases from J, the gap between germline ends came to 12 bases.

This clonotype occurred many times. Written as DNA, the CDR3 is TGCAGTGCTAGAGGCATAGGGGGGCAAGCCTACGAGCAGTACTTC. Its protein is CSARGIGGQAYEQYF. This chain connects TRBV20-1 to TRBJ2-7; D may be TRBD1 or TRBD2 (6 bases each). The CDR3 length is 15 residues. Trimming stripped 1 base from V and 2 bases from J, with 15 bases between. Germline V gives CDR1 DFQATT, CDR2 SNEGSKA (reference sequence).

This clonotype was seen ten or more times. CDR3 loop: CASSPPTGRNYGYTF. The CDR3 DNA reads as TGTGCCAGCAGTCCCCCGACAGGACGTAACTATGGCTACACCTTC. This sequence joins TRBV12-3 or TRBV12-4 and TRBJ1-2; possible D gene TRBD1, 6 bases. Trimming removed 5 bases from V and 1 base from J, with 14 bases in between. The CDR3 is 15 amino acids.

This clonotype was seen ten or more times. The J gene is TRBJ2-7, the V gene TRBV20-1, with TRBD2 identical over 11 bases. The length of the CDR3 is 15 residues. V lost 0 bases and J lost 4; bases outside the gene matches: 5. CDR1 is DFQATT, CDR2 SNEGSKA, per germline (reference sequence). CDR3 in DNA: TGCAGTGCTAGAGATAGCGGGAGGGCGCAATACGAGCAGTACTTC. This gives the protein CSARDSGRAQYEQYF.

This clonotype was seen a few times. The chain combines TRBV15 with TRBJ2-1; no definite D call. The V end lost 3 bases, the J end lost 0 bases, and 9 bases lay between the germline ends. There are 15 residues in the CDR3. Germline V CDR1 and CDR2: LNHNV, YYDKDF (reference sequence). This chain's CDR3 is CATSRSAYSYNEQFF. The CDR3 nucleotides are TGTGCCACCAGCAGGAGCGCATACTCCTACAATGAGCAGTTCTTC.